This T cell receptor beta chain was obtained from a study of post-analysis software for immune sequencing data. Turning to the study itself: The disease courses spanned relapsing-remitting, secondary progressive and progressive-relapsing forms of multiple sclerosis.

V was pared by 4 bases and J by 4 bases, with 6 bases of the junction left unmatched. CDR1 is SGHRS, CDR2 YFSETQ, per germline. The length of the CDR3 is 14 residues. Unique molecular identifiers were carried by the TCR beta cDNA libraries. Between about 1 and 11 million T cells gave rise to around 500,000 cDNA molecules. TCRdb fed the PCR reads into MiXCR, producing one record per CDR3 protein. The sample gives about 460,000 distinct CDR3 sequences, nearly 45% of which show up once; roughly an eighth is in the top ten. Worth noting for this clonotype: The antigen is not known.

Study observations and caveats: Significantly lower normalized Chao1 diversity was found in patients with multiple sclerosis relative to controls. Controls had lower frequencies than patients of 4 or 5 TRBV segments, which included TRBV5-6, TRBV5-1 and TRBV20-1. Samples prepared in the same batch strongly co-clustered by F measure.

This TCR was sampled from a girl under 18 with multiple sclerosis. This sequence joins TRBV5-1 and TRBJ2-7, with 9 bases that match TRBD1. Sequences were obtained from blood. The CDR3 here is CASSEGTGMYEQYF. CDR3 nucleotide sequence: TGCGCCAGCAGCGAGGGGACAGGGATGTACGAGCAGTACTTC.